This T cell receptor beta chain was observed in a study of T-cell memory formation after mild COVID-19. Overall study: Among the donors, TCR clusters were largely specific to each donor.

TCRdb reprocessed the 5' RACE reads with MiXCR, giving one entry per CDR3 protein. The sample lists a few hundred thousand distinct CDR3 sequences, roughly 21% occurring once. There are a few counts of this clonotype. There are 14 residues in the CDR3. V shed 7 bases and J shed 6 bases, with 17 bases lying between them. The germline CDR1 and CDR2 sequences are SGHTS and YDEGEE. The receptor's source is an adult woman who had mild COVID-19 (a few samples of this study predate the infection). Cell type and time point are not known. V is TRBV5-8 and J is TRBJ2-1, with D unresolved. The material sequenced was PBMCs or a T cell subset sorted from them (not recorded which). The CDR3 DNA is TGTGCCAGCCCTTCCGGACGGGCCGGCAATGAGCAGTTCTTC. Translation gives CASPSGRAGNEQFF.